Each of the 13 T cell receptor beta chains below was sequenced from the same sample in a study of technical replicates of blood from several donors. Clones were read by immunoSEQ multiplex PCR, and TCRdb kept only the in-frame ones, dropping some. The repertoire holds approximately 89,000 clones, with about 93% as singletons. Sequencing input: T cells isolated from PBMCs. These receptors were obtained from a human donor in good health.

The CDR3 bases are TGCGCCAGCAACACACTAGCGGGTAACTCCTACAATGAGCAGTTCTTC. Protein: CASNTLAGNSYNEQFF. The chain combines TRBV5-1 with TRBJ2-1; 9 bases fit TRBD2. V lost 6 bases, J lost 0 bases, and 7 bases stayed unmatched. Germline CDR1 is SGHRS and CDR2 is YFSETQ. The CDR3 runs 16 residues.

The V call is TRBV7-8, the J call TRBJ1-5; 9 positions agree with TRBD1. From germline, CDR1 is SGHVS and CDR2 FQNEAQ. This CDR3 is 16 amino acids long. Trimming cost V 5 bases and J 0 bases; bases outside gene matches: 5. CDR3 protein: CASSPPGQGSNQPQHF. The CDR3 DNA follows: TGTGCCAGCAGCCCCCCGGGACAGGGTAGCAATCAGCCCCAGCATTTT. Filled out from reference TRBV7-8 and TRBJ1-5, the complete variable domain reads GAGVSQSPRYKVAKRGQDVALRCDPISGHVSLFWYQQALGQGPEFLTYFQNEAQLDKSGLPSDRFFAERPEGSVSTLKIQRTQQEDSAVYLCASSPPGQGSNQPQHFGDGTRLSIL.

The chain has TRBV5-6 and TRBJ2-3; 8 positions agree with TRBD2. CDR1 SGHDT and CDR2 YYEEEE come from the germline V gene. The CDR3 covers 16 residues. Trimming cost V 6 bases and J 2 bases; bases outside gene matches: 11. CDR3 in DNA: TGTGCCAGCACAAAGAATCTAGCGGGTTACACAGATACGCAGTATTTT. Translated: CASTKNLAGYTDTQYF.

The gene calls are TRBV29-1 and TRBJ1-1; D is undetermined. V dropped 6 bases and J dropped 0 bases, with 14 bases sitting between them. Looked up from germline, CDR1 is SQVTM and CDR2 is ANQGSEA. The CDR3 length is 14 residues. The CDR3 protein is CSVVTTALNTEAFF. CDR3 nucleotides: TGCAGCGTCGTTACGACTGCGTTGAACACTGAAGCTTTCTTT.

The gene calls are TRBV7-2 and TRBJ2-1; unclear D gene. The V gene lost 5 bases and the J gene lost 6 bases, with 8 bases spanning the gap. CDR3 length: 12 amino acids. Germline CDR1 is SGHTA and CDR2 is FQGNSA. CDR3 in amino acids: CASSQLVNEQFF. The CDR3 DNA reads as TGTGCCAGCAGCCAGCTAGTCAATGAGCAGTTCTTC.

The genes are TRBV30 and TRBJ2-1, with no clear D. The germline V gene encodes CDR1 GTSNPN and CDR2 SVGIG (reference sequence). CDR3 size: 12 residues. Trimming took 0 bases from V and 3 from J, leaving 3 bases between them. For the CDR3, the DNA is TGTGCCTGGAGTGTACTCTACAATGAGCAGTTCTTC. As protein: CAWSVLYNEQFF.

The chain has TRBV2 and TRBJ2-7; a possible D gene is TRBD1 (7 bases). Germline-derived CDR1 and CDR2 are SNHLY and FYNNEI. This CDR3 region has 13 residues. Written as DNA, the CDR3 is TGTTGCTATGGAGGGACAGACCTATACGAGCAGTACTTC. Amino acid sequence: CCYGGTDLYEQYF.

The J gene is TRBJ1-2, the V gene TRBV6-5; D is unclear. V lost 1 base, J lost 7 bases, and 13 bases lay in between. The CDR3 is made up of 14 amino acids. Looked up from germline, CDR1 is MNHEY and CDR2 is SVGAGI. CDR3 sequence: CASSYYGLAAGYTF. CDR3 coding DNA: TGTGCCAGCAGTTACTATGGTTTGGCGGCTGGCTACACCTTC.

This clone was observed a few times. The chain recombines TRBV10-2 with TRBJ1-1, with a possible D match to TRBD1 (5 bases). V was pared by 6 bases and J by 1 base, with 12 bases between. The germline CDR1 and CDR2 sequences are WSHSY and SAAADI. The CDR3 runs 14 residues. CDR3 loop: CASSRQIWNTEAFF. The CDR3 DNA reads TGCGCCAGCAGCAGACAGATTTGGAACACTGAAGCTTTCTTT.

The sample holds one count of this clone. The V and J genes are TRBV2 and TRBJ1-2; D is undetermined. V was trimmed by 7 bases and J by 0 bases, leaving 12 bases between them. The CDR3 extends over 14 amino acids. CDR1 SNHLY and CDR2 FYNNEI come from the germline V gene. The DNA of the CDR3 is TGTGCCAGCATGTCGGGGTCCTCTAACTATGGCTACACCTTC. Its protein product is CASMSGSSNYGYTF.

This chain links TRBV7-2 with TRBJ2-3, with 7 nucleotides matching TRBD2. Germline CDR1 SGHTA, CDR2 FQGNSA. The CDR3 has 15 residues. The trim removed 5 bases at V and 1 base at J, leaving 6 bases unmatched. The DNA of the CDR3 is TGTGCCAGCAGCGCCCTAGCGGTCCGCACAGATACGCAGTATTTT. Protein: CASSALAVRTDTQYF.

The chain's CDR3 is CASSLGRTLLNTEAFF. CDR3 DNA sequence: TGTGCCAGCAGCTTAGGAAGAACTTTACTAAACACTGAAGCTTTCTTT. The chain joins TRBV7-2 to TRBJ1-1; D gene unclear. Germline CDR1 SGHTA, CDR2 FQGNSA. The V end was cut by 1 base, the J end by 2 bases, with 14 bases between. The CDR3 has 16 amino acids.

The rearrangement joins TRBV6-1 to TRBJ1-2; a weak D match, TRBD1 (6 bases). V gave up 2 bases and J gave up 3 bases, with 10 bases separating them. This CDR3 has 14 residues. In germline, CDR1 is MNHNS, CDR2 SASEGT. The CDR3 sequence: CASSEFGGDYGYTF. The CDR3 nucleotides are TGTGCCAGCAGTGAATTTGGGGGCGACTATGGCTACACCTTC.